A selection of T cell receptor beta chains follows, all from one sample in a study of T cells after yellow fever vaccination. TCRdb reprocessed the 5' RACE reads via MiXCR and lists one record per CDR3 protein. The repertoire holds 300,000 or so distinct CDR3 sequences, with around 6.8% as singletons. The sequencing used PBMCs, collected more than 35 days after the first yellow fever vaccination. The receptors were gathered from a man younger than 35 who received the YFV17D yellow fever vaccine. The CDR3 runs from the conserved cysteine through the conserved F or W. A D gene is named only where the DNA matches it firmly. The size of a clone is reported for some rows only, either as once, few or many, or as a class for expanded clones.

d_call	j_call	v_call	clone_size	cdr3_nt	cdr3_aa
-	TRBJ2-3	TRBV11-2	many	TGTGCCAGCGTATTGCCGCCATCCTTGACCGCCGGACGCACAGATACGCAGTATTTT	CASVLPPSLTAGRTDTQYF
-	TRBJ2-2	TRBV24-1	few	TGTGCCACCAGTAAGAAGTCGAACACCGGGGAGCTGTTTTTT	CATSKKSNTGELFF
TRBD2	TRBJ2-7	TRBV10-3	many	TGTGCCATCAGTGGGCGTAGTAGCGGGCACGAGCAGTACTTC	CAISGRSSGHEQYF
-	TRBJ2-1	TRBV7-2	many	TGTGCCAGCAGCTCTACGGACTTCCACAATGAGCAGTTCTTC	CASSSTDFHNEQFF
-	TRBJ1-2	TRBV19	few	TGTGCCAGTAGACTGGACGCTGGGGGCTACACCTTC	CASRLDAGGYTF
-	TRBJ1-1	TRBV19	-	TGTGCCAGTAGTTTGAACGGGGGCAGCACTGAAGCTTTCTTT	CASSLNGGSTEAFF
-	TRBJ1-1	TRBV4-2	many	TGTGCCAGCAGCCAAGTGGCCGGGGAGAACACTGAAGCTTTCTTT	CASSQVAGENTEAFF
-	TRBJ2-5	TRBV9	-	TGTGCCAGCGGAACCGGAGAGACCCAGTACTTC	CASGTGETQYF
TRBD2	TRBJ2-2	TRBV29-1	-	TGCAGCGTTGAACGCGCTAGCGGGGGAACCGGGGAGCTGTTTTTT	CSVERASGGTGELFF
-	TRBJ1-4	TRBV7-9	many	TGTGCCAGCAGCTTACTAGAGTCTAATGAAAAACTGTTTTTT	CASSLLESNEKLFF
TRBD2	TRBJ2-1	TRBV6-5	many	TGTGCCAGCAGTAGCGGGGGGGGTATGTTTGTAAATGAGCAGTTCTTC	CASSSGGGMFVNEQFF
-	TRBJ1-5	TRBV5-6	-	TGTGCCAGCAGCTTTAGCGGGGGGCCTCAGCCCCAGCATTTT	CASSFSGGPQPQHF
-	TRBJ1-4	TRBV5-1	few	TGCGCCAGCAGCCCCCTACAGGGTCCCCGGGACCTGTTTTTT	CASSPLQGPRDLFF
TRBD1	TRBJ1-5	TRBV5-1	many	TGCGCCAGCAGCTTGTTACAGGGGGAGTATGGGGGCAATCAGCCCCAGCATTTT	CASSLLQGEYGGNQPQHF